This T cell receptor (beta chain) comes out of a study of T cells after posttransplantation cyclophosphamide. Treatment was busulfan-fludarabine conditioning, a marrow graft, and cyclophosphamide on days +3 and +4. TCRdb keeps only in-frame clones here, not all; method: immunoSEQ multiplex PCR. The table records around 37,000 clones, roughly 78% of them present only once. The ends lost 5 bases at V and 4 bases at J; junction bases unmatched: 6. CDR1 SGHTA and CDR2 FQGNSA come from the germline V gene. This CDR3 contains 16 residues. The sequencing used CD4+ T cells sorted from blood, collected roughly 1,900 days after a stem cell transplant with posttransplant cyclophosphamide. This receptor was taken from a female patient between 35 and 55 years old who received an allogeneic stem cell transplant from a related donor, was CMV-positive, and had no GVHD. Some T cells may possibly be graft donor cells. The chain recombines TRBV7-2 with TRBJ2-5, with 14 bases lining up with TRBD2. CDR3 bases: TGTGCCAGCAGCCAGACTAGCGGGGGGGCGGCAGAGACCCAGTACTTC. Its protein is CASSQTSGGAAETQYF. Using reference TRBV7-2 and TRBJ2-5 for the parts outside the CDR3, the full variable domain is GAGVSQSPSNKVTEKGKDVELRCDPISGHTALYWYRQSLGQGLEFLIYFQGNSAPDKSGLPSDRFSAERTGGSVSTLTIQRTQQEDSAVYLCASSQTSGGAAETQYFGPGTRLLVL.